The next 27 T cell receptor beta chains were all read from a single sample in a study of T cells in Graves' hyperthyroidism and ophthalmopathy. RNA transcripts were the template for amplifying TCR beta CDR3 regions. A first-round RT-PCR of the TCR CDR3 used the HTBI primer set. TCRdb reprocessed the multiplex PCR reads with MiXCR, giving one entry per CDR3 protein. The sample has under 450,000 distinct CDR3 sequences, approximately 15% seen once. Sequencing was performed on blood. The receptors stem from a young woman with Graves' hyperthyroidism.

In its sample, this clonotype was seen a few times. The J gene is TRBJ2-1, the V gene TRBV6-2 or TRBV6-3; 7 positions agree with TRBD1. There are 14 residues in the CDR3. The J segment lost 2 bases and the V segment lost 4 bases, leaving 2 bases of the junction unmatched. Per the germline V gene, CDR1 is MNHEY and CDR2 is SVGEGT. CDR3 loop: CASSWDRAYNEQFF. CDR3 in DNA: TGTGCCAGCAGTTGGGACAGAGCCTACAATGAGCAGTTCTTC.

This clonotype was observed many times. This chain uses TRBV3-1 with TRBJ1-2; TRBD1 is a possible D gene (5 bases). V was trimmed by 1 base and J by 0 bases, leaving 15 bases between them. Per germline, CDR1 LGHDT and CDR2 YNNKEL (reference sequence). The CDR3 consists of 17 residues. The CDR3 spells CASSQGAGEGANYGYTF. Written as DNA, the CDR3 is TGTGCCAGCAGCCAAGGAGCGGGGGAAGGTGCTAACTATGGCTACACCTTC.

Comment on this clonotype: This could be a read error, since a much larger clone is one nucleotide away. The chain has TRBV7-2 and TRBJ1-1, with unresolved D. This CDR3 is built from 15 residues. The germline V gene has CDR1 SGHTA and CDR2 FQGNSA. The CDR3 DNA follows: TGTGCCAGCAGCTTAGTCGTCGAGGGCAACACTAAAGCTTTCTTT. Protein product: CASSLVVEGNTKAFF.

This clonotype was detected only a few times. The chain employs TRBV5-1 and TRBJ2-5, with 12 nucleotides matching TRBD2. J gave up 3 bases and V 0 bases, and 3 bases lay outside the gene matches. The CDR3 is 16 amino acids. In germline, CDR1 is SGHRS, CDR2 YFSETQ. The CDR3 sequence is CASSLDWTSGEETQYF. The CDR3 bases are TGCGCCAGCAGCTTGGACTGGACTAGCGGGGAAGAGACCCAGTACTTC.

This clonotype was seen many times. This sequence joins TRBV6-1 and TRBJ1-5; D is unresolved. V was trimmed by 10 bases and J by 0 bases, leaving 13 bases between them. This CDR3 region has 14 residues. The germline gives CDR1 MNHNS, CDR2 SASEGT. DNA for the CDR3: TGTGCCACCCGGGCCCCCTATAGCAATCAGCCCCAGCATTTT. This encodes CATRAPYSNQPQHF.

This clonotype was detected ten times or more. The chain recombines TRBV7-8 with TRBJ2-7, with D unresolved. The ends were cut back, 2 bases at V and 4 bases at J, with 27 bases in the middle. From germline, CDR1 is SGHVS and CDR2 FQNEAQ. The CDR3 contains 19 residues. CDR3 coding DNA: TGTGCCAGCAGCTTAAGTCTCAATCCGGGTCTTAATTTTAAGTACGAGCAGTACTTC. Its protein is CASSLSLNPGLNFKYEQYF.

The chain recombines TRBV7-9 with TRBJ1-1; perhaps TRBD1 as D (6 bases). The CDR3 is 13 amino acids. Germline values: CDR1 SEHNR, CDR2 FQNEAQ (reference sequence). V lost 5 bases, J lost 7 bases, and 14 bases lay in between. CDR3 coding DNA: TGTGCCAGCAGCCCAGGGGTCTGGGGTGAAGCTTTCTTT. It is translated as CASSPGVWGEAFF.

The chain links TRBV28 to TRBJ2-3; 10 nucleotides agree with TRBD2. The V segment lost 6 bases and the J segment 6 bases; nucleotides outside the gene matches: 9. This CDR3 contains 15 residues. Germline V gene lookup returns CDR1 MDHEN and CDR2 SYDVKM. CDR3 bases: TGTGCCAGCAGCCACACTAGCGGGATTCGCGATACGCAGTATTTT. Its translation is CASSHTSGIRDTQYF.

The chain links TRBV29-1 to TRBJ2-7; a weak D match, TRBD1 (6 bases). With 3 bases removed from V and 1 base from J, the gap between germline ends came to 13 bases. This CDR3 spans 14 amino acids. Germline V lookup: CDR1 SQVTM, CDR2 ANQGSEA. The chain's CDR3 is CSVEAGESSYEQYF. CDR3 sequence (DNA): TGCAGCGTTGAGGCAGGGGAATCGTCCTACGAGCAGTACTTC.

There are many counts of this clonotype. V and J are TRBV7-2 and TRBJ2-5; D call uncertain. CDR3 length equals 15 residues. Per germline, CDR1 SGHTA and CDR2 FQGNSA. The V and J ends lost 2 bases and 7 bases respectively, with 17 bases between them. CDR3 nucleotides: TGTGCCAGCAGCTTATTCTCGGGCGCCCGAGGGACCCAGTACTTC. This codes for CASSLFSGARGTQYF.

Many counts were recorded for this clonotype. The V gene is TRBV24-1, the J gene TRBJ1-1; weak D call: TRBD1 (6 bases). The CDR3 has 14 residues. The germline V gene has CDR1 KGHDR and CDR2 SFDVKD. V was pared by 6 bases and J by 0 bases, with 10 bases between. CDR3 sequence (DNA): TGTGCCACCAGTCGCGGGGGCCTGAACACTGAAGCTTTCTTT. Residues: CATSRGGLNTEAFF.

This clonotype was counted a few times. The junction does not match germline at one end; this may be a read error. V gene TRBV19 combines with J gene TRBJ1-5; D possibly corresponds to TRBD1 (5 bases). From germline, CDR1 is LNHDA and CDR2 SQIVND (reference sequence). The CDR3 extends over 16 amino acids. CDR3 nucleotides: TGTGCCAGTAGTATAGTGGGGAGGGGTAGCGATCAGCCCCAGCATTTT. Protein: CASSIVGRGSDQPQHF.

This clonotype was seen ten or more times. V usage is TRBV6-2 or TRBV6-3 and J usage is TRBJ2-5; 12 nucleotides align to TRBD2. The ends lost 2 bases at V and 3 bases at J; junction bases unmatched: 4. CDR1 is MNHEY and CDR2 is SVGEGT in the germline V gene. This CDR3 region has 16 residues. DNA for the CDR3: TGTGCCAGCAGTTACCACAGGACTAGCGGGGAAGAGACCCAGTACTTC. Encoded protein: CASSYHRTSGEETQYF.

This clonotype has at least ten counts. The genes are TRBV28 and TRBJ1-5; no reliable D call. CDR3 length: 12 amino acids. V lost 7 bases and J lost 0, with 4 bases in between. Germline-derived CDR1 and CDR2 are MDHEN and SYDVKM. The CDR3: CASKVSNQPQHF. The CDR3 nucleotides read TGTGCCAGCAAGGTTAGCAATCAGCCCCAGCATTTT.

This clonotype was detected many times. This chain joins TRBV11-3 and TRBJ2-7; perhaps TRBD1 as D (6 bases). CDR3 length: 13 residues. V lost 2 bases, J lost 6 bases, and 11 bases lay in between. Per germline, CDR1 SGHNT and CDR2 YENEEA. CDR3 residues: CASSLMRGSEQYF. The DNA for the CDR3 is TGTGCCAGCAGCTTAATGAGGGGGTCCGAGCAGTACTTC.

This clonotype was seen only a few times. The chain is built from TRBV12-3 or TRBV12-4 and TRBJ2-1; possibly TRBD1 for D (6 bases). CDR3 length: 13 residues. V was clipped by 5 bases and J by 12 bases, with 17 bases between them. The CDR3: CASSPTVPTGQFF. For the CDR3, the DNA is TGTGCCAGCAGTCCGACAGTCCCGACAGGGCAGTTCTTC.

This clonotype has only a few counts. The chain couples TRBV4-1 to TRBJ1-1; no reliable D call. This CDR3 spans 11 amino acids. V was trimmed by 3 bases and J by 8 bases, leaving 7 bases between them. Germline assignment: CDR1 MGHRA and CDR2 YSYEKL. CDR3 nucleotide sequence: TGCGCCAGCAGCCACCGGGCCGAAGCTTTCTTT. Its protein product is CASSHRAEAFF.

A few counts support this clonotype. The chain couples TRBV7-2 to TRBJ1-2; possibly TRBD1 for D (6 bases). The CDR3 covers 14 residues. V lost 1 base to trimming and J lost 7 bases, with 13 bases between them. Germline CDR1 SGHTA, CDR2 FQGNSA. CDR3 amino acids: CASSLGGAPAGYTF. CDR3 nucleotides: TGTGCCAGCAGCTTAGGGGGGGCGCCTGCTGGCTACACCTTC.

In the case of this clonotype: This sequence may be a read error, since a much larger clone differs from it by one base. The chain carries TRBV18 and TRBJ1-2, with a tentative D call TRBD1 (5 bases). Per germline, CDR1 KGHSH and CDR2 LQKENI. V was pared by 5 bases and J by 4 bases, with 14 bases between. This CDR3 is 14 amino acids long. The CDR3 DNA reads TGTGCCAGCTCAGGGGGGTCAGGGAGCTATGGCTACACCTTC. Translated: CASSGGSGSYGYTF.

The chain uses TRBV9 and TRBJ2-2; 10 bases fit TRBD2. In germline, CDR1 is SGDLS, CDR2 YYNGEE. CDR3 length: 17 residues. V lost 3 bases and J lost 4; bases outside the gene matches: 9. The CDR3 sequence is CASSGGGLAVSTGELFF. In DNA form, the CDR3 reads TGTGCCAGCAGCGGGGGAGGACTAGCGGTCTCCACCGGGGAGCTGTTTTTT.

The CDR3 coding sequence is TGTGCCATCAGTGATTACTACGAGCAGTACTTC. Translation: CAISDYYEQYF. V is TRBV10-3 and J is TRBJ2-7; D not resolved. The CDR3 sequence is 11 residues long. Germline CDR1 reads ENHRY; CDR2 reads SYGVKD. V was clipped by 3 bases and J by 3 bases, with 3 bases between them.

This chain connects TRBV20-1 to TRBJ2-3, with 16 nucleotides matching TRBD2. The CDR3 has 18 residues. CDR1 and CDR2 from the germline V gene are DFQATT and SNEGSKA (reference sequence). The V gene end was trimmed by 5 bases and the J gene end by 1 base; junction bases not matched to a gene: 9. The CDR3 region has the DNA TGCAGTGCTGTACCCGGGACTAGCGGGAGGGGCGGCACAGATACGCAGTATTTT. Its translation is CSAVPGTSGRGGTDTQYF.

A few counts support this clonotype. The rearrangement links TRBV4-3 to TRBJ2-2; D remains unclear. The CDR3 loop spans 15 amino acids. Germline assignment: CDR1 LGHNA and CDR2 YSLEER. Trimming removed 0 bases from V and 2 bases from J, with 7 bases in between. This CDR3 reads CASSQDKHNTGELFF. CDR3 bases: TGCGCCAGCAGCCAAGACAAGCATAACACCGGGGAGCTGTTTTTT.

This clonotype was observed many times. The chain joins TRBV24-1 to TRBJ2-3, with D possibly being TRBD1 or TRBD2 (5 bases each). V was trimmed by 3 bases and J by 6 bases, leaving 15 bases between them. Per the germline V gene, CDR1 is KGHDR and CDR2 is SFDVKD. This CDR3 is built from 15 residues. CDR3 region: CATSDPGTAEDTQYF. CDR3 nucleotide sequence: TGTGCCACCAGTGATCCCGGGACGGCCGAGGATACGCAGTATTTT.

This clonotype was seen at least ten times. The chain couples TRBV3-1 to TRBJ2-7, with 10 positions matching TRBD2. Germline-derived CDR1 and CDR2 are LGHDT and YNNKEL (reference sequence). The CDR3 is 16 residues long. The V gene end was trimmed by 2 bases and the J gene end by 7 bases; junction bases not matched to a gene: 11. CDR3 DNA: TGTGCCAGCAGCCAATCCCCTAGCGGGAGCCTGGGGGAGCAGTACTTC. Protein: CASSQSPSGSLGEQYF.

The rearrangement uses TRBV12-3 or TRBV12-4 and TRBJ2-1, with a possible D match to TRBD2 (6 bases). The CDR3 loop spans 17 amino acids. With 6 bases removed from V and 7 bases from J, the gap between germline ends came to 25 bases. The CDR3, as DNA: TGTGCCAGCAGCCAACGAGAGCGGGCCGGCGGGGTGAATGAGCAGTTCTTC. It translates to CASSQRERAGGVNEQFF.

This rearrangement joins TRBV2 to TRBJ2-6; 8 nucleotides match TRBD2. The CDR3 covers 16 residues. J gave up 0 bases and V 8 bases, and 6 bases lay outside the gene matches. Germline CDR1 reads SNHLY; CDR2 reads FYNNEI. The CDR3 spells CASAGGGNSGANVLTF. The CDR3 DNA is TGTGCCAGCGCCGGGGGGGGGAACTCTGGGGCCAACGTCCTGACTTTC.